This T cell receptor (beta chain) was sequenced during a study of shared clonotypes between healthy human individuals. Study results and caveats: Among donors, sharing of clonotypes was expected to be affected by sequencing depth. Against clonotypes common to all four donors, non-shared ones had lower generation probabilities.

Subsets obtained from CD4+ cells comprised CD45RA+ naive and CD45RA-negative memory cells. This table comes from immunoSEQ multiplex PCR, and its TCRdb copy is limited to in-frame clones, with some not included. The sample yields more than 200,000 clones, about 69% seen once. Concerning this clone itself: Its antigen is unknown.

Germline CDR1 reads KGHSH; CDR2 reads LQKENI. The V and J ends lost 0 bases and 3 bases respectively, with 6 bases between them. There are 14 residues in the CDR3. This chain joins TRBV18 and TRBJ2-1; D is unclear. The sequence was obtained from a man aged 30-40 years in good health. Sequenced material: memory CD4+ T cells sorted from blood. Subset specified: CD45RA-negative fraction. Here the CDR3 DNA reads TGTGCCAGCTCACCACCGACGGGCTACAATGAGCAGTTCTTC. As protein: CASSPPTGYNEQFF.